Shown below are 26 T cell receptor beta chains from a single sample sequenced in a study of shared clonotypes between healthy human individuals. CD45RO-negative, CCR7-selected cells formed the naive CD8 fraction, which excluded terminally differentiated effector memory CD45RA+ cells. Sequencing was performed with immunoSEQ multiplex PCR; in TCRdb, only in-frame clones are kept and a portion is missing. The sample lists about 2.1 million clones, roughly 95% occurring once. Material: naive CD8+ T cells from PBMCs. Source of these receptors: a man aged 18 to 30 in good health. Some clones in this sample may be carry-over from other donors' samples.

The chain carries TRBV29-1 and TRBJ2-6; tentatively, D is TRBD2 (6 bases). In germline, CDR1 is SQVTM, CDR2 ANQGSEA. Trimming cost V 3 bases and J 2 bases, with 11 bases left between them. This CDR3 contains 15 residues. The CDR3 is CSVEAGIPGANVLTF. CDR3 DNA sequence: TGCAGCGTTGAGGCGGGGATCCCTGGGGCCAACGTCCTGACTTTC. Using reference TRBV29-1 and TRBJ2-6 for the parts outside the CDR3, the full variable domain is SAVISQKPSRDICQRGTSLTIQCQVDSQVTMMFWYRQQPGQSLTLIATANQGSEATYESGFVIDKFPISRPNLTFSTLTVSNMSPEDSSIYLCSVEAGIPGANVLTFGAGSRLTVL.

V is TRBV11-3 and J is TRBJ2-1; 12 nucleotides match TRBD2. The length of the CDR3 is 17 residues. CDR1 and CDR2 from the germline V gene are SGHNT and YENEEA. The ends lost 4 bases at V and 1 base at J; junction bases unmatched: 5. The CDR3, as DNA: TGTGCCAGCAGCTCACGGACTAGCGGGGATTCCTACAATGAGCAGTTCTTC. This encodes CASSSRTSGDSYNEQFF.

The CDR3: CASSPAGGRESYEQYF. The CDR3 nucleotides are TGTGCCAGCAGCCCTGCCGGGGGACGGGAGTCCTACGAGCAGTACTTC. The chain has TRBV27 and TRBJ2-7; tentative D call: TRBD2 (6 bases). Trimming stripped 6 bases from V and 1 base from J, with 19 bases between. Looked up from germline, CDR1 is MNHEY and CDR2 is SMNVEV (reference sequence). The CDR3 totals 16 residues.

This chain uses TRBV14 with TRBJ2-1; D may be TRBD2 (6 bases). This CDR3 is built from 13 residues. V shed 5 bases and J shed 4 bases, with 9 bases lying between them. Germline V gene sequence: CDR1 SGHDN, CDR2 FVKESK. The CDR3 is CASSIRGYNEQFF. CDR3 DNA sequence: TGTGCCAGCAGCATTCGGGGGTACAATGAGCAGTTCTTC.

The chain employs TRBV27 and TRBJ2-1; 7 bases line up with TRBD2. Germline V lookup: CDR1 MNHEY, CDR2 SMNVEV (reference sequence). This CDR3 region has 12 residues. V dropped 8 bases and J dropped 4; count of bases not matched to a gene: 2. CDR3 bases: TGTGCCAGCGGGGGGGGTTACAATGAGCAGTTCTTC. It encodes CASGGGYNEQFF.

The chain has TRBV5-1 and TRBJ1-4; 10 nucleotides align to TRBD1. The CDR3 covers 19 residues. Germline V gene sequence: CDR1 SGHRS, CDR2 YFSETQ. J lost 0 bases, V lost 4 bases, and 12 bases had no gene match. For the CDR3, the DNA is TGCGCCAGCAGCCCCGGGACAGGGGTCAATATTGCAACTAATGAAAAACTGTTTTTT. Its translation: CASSPGTGVNIATNEKLFF.

The V call is TRBV30, the J call TRBJ2-1, with 8 bases lining up with TRBD2. V shed 0 bases and J 11 bases; nucleotides not matched to a gene: 9. Germline-derived CDR1 and CDR2 are GTSNPN and SVGIG (reference sequence). The CDR3 is made up of 14 amino acids. In DNA form, the CDR3 reads TGTGCCTGGAGTGTACGGTACGCGGGAGGCCAGCAGTTCTTC. This codes for CAWSVRYAGGQQFF.

Note on this clone: Other DNA variants within this sample encode the same CDR3. The gene calls are TRBV28 and TRBJ1-1, with a possible D match to TRBD1 (5 bases). The germline V gene has CDR1 MDHEN and CDR2 SYDVKM. V was shortened by 6 bases and J by 6 bases, with 14 bases between the two germline ends. The CDR3 extends over 13 amino acids. CDR3 bases: TGTGCCAGCAGCTTGGGGGGATCGGCTGAAGCTTTCTTT. It specifies CASSLGGSAEAFF.

This clone has a single count. The chain uses TRBV2 and TRBJ1-1; tentatively, D is TRBD1 (6 bases). Germline assignment: CDR1 SNHLY and CDR2 FYNNEI. The CDR3 runs 19 residues. The V end lost 8 bases, the J end lost 3 bases, and 31 bases lay between the germline ends. The CDR3 region has the DNA TGTGCCAGCGGCGGACCGTGGGCACTTACAAAGGGGGGACACACTGAAGCTTTCTTT. Residues: CASGGPWALTKGGHTEAFF.

The chain employs TRBV9 and TRBJ2-1; 12 positions agree with TRBD2. Germline V gene lookup returns CDR1 SGDLS and CDR2 YYNGEE. CDR3 length equals 15 residues. Trimming at V came to 3 bases and at J to 6 bases, leaving 4 bases not matched to a gene. CDR3 sequence: CASSELAGGLNEQFF. The CDR3 nucleotides are TGTGCCAGCAGCGAACTAGCGGGAGGCCTCAATGAGCAGTTCTTC.

The chain couples TRBV7-9 to TRBJ2-5; maybe TRBD2 (5 bases). Germline V lookup: CDR1 SEHNR, CDR2 FQNEAQ (reference sequence). This CDR3 comprises 16 residues. V lost 0 bases, J lost 4 bases, and 15 bases lay in between. CDR3 region: CASSLAVASFGETQYF. The CDR3 coding sequence is TGTGCCAGCAGCTTAGCCGTGGCTAGCTTCGGAGAGACCCAGTACTTC.

The chain is built from TRBV5-1 and TRBJ2-7, with 7 nucleotides matching TRBD1. CDR3 length equals 17 residues. The ends lost 0 bases at V and 3 bases at J; junction bases unmatched: 12. Per the germline V gene, CDR1 is SGHRS and CDR2 is YFSETQ. This CDR3 is CASSLDNLTGTYYEQYF. Here the CDR3 DNA reads TGCGCCAGCAGCTTGGACAACCTGACAGGGACGTACTACGAGCAGTACTTC.

The chain employs TRBV5-4 and TRBJ1-1; possible D gene TRBD1, 6 bases. Germline assignment: CDR1 SGHNT and CDR2 YYREEE (reference sequence). Trimming pared 2 bases from V and 5 bases from J, leaving 22 bases between. The CDR3 length is 17 residues. This CDR3 reads CASSFGLETGQGTEAFF. For the CDR3, the DNA is TGTGCCAGCAGCTTTGGGCTTGAAACAGGGCAGGGGACTGAAGCTTTCTTT.

V and J are TRBV9 and TRBJ2-1, with 9 bases lining up with TRBD2. The germline V gene has CDR1 SGDLS and CDR2 YYNGEE. V shed 0 bases, J shed 7 bases, and the junction held 8 bases outside the gene matches. This CDR3 has 16 amino acids. CDR3 protein: CASSVDGGRASNEQFF. CDR3 coding DNA: TGTGCCAGCAGCGTAGATGGCGGGAGGGCCAGTAATGAGCAGTTCTTC.

The rearrangement joins TRBV7-9 to TRBJ2-1; tentative D call: TRBD1 (6 bases). The ends were cut back, 0 bases at V and 3 bases at J, with 12 bases in the middle. Looked up from germline, CDR1 is SEHNR and CDR2 is FQNEAQ (reference sequence). CDR3 length equals 16 residues. The CDR3 nucleotides read TGTGCCAGCAGCTTAGCCCAGGGACAATACTACAATGAGCAGTTCTTC. This encodes CASSLAQGQYYNEQFF.

The chain joins TRBV6-5 to TRBJ2-1, with D possibly matching TRBD1 (5 bases). Trimming pared 7 bases from V and 11 bases from J, leaving 12 bases between. The germline V gene encodes CDR1 MNHEY and CDR2 SVGAGI. The CDR3 length is 11 residues. The CDR3 region has the DNA TGTGCCAGCACTAAGCAGGGCAAGCAGTTCTTC. This encodes CASTKQGKQFF.

Remarks on this clone: Different DNA sequences within this sample yield the same CDR3. The chain recombines TRBV7-8 with TRBJ2-2; D not certain. Trimming cost V 1 base and J 6 bases, with 3 bases left between them. This CDR3 contains 12 residues. CDR1 SGHVS and CDR2 FQNEAQ come from the germline V gene. For the CDR3, the DNA is TGTGCCAGCAGCTTAGGGGCCGGGGAGCTGTTTTTT. It encodes CASSLGAGELFF. The entire variable domain, with the rest obtained from reference TRBV7-8 and TRBJ2-2, is as follows: GAGVSQSPRYKVAKRGQDVALRCDPISGHVSLFWYQQALGQGPEFLTYFQNEAQLDKSGLPSDRFFAERPEGSVSTLKIQRTQQEDSAVYLCASSLGAGELFFGEGSRLTVL.

The V and J genes are TRBV5-1 and TRBJ2-1; maybe TRBD2 (5 bases). The V end was cut by 0 bases, the J end by 4 bases, with 11 bases between. The CDR3 has 15 residues. Germline assignment: CDR1 SGHRS and CDR2 YFSETQ. CDR3 residues: CASSLAGVGYNEQFF. The CDR3 coding sequence is TGCGCCAGCAGCTTGGCCGGGGTGGGTTACAATGAGCAGTTCTTC.

This clone was detected only once. The CDR3 sequence: CASSLAQGRAYEQYF. The CDR3 coding sequence is TGTGCCAGCAGCTTAGCTCAAGGCAGAGCCTACGAGCAGTACTTC. The chain uses TRBV11-2 and TRBJ2-7; no clear D gene. Germline-derived CDR1 and CDR2 are SGHAT and FQNNGV. The ends were cut back, 1 base at V and 2 bases at J, with 12 bases in the middle. This CDR3 spans 15 amino acids. The full variable domain, rest sourced from reference TRBV11-2 and TRBJ2-7, is EAGVAQSPRYKIIEKRQSVAFWCNPISGHATLYWYQQILGQGPKLLIQFQNNGVVDDSQLPKDRFSAERLKGVDSTLKIQPAKLEDSAVYLCASSLAQGRAYEQYFGPGTRLTVT.

The V gene is TRBV4-1, the J gene TRBJ2-3; D unclear. Germline lookup yields CDR1 MGHRA and CDR2 YSYEKL. Trimming took off 2 bases at V and 4 bases at J, with 10 bases between the two ends. The CDR3 is made up of 14 amino acids. The CDR3 DNA reads as TGCGCCAGCAGCCAAAATTTCGTATCAGATACGCAGTATTTT. It encodes CASSQNFVSDTQYF.

The rearrangement uses TRBV10-3 and TRBJ2-2, with TRBD1 matching 8 bases. The CDR3 contains 16 residues. V was pared by 6 bases and J by 3 bases, with 9 bases of the junction left unmatched. Germline loops: CDR1 ENHRY, CDR2 SYGVKD. The CDR3 loop reads CAIRNHYRGDTGELFF. The CDR3 DNA is TGTGCCATCAGGAACCATTACAGGGGGGACACCGGGGAGCTGTTTTTT.

This chain links TRBV27 with TRBJ2-4, with D hard to call. Trimming pared 2 bases from V and 4 bases from J, leaving 18 bases between. CDR1 and CDR2 (germline): MNHEY, SMNVEV (reference sequence). The CDR3 runs to 17 residues. CDR3 nucleotides: TGTGCCAGCAGTTTAAGGGCCCCCATCGAAAAGAAAAACATTCAGTACTTC. Protein: CASSLRAPIEKKNIQYF.

The chain joins TRBV27 to TRBJ2-7, with D possibly matching TRBD2 (5 bases). Germline V gives CDR1 MNHEY, CDR2 SMNVEV (reference sequence). This CDR3 is built from 13 residues. The V end was cut by 8 bases, the J end by 0 bases, with 11 bases between. CDR3: CASALGVSYEQYF. DNA of the CDR3: TGTGCCAGCGCCCTCGGGGTCTCCTACGAGCAGTACTTC.

This clone was recorded once. This rearrangement joins TRBV7-9 to TRBJ2-5; 8 bases match TRBD1. The junction had 9 bases not matched to a gene; V was cut back by 6 bases and J by 3 bases. The CDR3 is 15 amino acids. The germline V gene encodes CDR1 SEHNR and CDR2 FQNEAQ (reference sequence). CDR3 sequence (DNA): TGTGCCAGCAGTTCTCCCTCGACAGGGGAAGAGACCCAGTACTTC. Translated, it gives CASSSPSTGEETQYF.

The V and J genes are TRBV5-1 and TRBJ2-1; the match to TRBD1 covers 7 bases. After removal of 1 base from V and 6 bases from J, the junction contained 13 bases not matched to a gene. Looked up from germline, CDR1 is SGHRS and CDR2 is YFSETQ. The CDR3 spans 17 residues. The CDR3 coding sequence is TGCGCCAGCAGCTTGTTGTTCGCCCGGGACAGCCGCAATGAGCAGTTCTTC. This sequence encodes CASSLLFARDSRNEQFF.

V gene TRBV4-2 combines with J gene TRBJ2-1, with 12 positions matching TRBD2. Trimming took 1 base from V and 1 from J; bases not matched to a gene: 2. The CDR3 length is 17 residues. Germline V gene lookup returns CDR1 LGHNA and CDR2 YNFKEQ. CDR3 sequence reads: CASSQVGLAGSYNEQFF. In DNA form, the CDR3 reads TGTGCCAGCAGCCAAGTCGGACTAGCGGGATCCTACAATGAGCAGTTCTTC.